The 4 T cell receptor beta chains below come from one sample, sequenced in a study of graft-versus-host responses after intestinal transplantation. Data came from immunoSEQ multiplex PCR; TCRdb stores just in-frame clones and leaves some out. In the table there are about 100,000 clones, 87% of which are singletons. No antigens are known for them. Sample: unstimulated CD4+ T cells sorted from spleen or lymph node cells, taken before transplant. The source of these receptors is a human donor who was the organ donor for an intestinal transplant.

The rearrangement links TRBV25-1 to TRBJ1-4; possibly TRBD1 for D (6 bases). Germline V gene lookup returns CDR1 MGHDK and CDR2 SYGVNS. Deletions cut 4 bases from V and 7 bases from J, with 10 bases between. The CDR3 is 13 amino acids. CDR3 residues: CASSVQGSEKLFF. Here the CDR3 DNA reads TGTGCCAGCAGTGTACAGGGATCTGAAAAACTGTTTTTT.

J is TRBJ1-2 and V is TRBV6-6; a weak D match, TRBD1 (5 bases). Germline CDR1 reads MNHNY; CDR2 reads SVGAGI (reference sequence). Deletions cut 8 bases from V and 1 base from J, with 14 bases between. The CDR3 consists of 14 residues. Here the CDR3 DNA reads TGTGCCAGCGGGGGGAGGGGAAGTAACTATGGCTACACCTTC. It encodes CASGGRGSNYGYTF.

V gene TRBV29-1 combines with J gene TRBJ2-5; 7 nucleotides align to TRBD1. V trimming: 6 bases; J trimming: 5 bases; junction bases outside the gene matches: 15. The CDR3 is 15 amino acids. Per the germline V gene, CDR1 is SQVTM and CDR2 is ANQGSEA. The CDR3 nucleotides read TGCAGCGTCCAGAAATCCCGACAGGGTGGGGAGACCCAGTACTTC. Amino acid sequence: CSVQKSRQGGETQYF.

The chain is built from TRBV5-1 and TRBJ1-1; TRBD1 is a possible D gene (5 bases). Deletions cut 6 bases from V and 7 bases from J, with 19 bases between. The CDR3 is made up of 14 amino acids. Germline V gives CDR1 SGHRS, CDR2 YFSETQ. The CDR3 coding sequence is TGCGCCAGCAACGCAGACAGCGCGACATTTGAAGCTTTCTTT. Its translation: CASNADSATFEAFF.